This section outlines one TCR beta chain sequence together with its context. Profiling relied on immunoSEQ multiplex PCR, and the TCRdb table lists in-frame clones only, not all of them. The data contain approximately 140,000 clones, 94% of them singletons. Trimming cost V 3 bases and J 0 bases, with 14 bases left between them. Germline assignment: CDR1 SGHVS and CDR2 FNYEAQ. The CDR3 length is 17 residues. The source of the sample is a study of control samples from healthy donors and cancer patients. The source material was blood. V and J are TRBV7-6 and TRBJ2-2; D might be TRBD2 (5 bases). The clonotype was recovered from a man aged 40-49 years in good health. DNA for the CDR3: TGTGCCAGCAGCTTCGGCGGCGGGTCAGCGAACACCGGGGAGCTGTTTTTT. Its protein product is CASSFGGGSANTGELFF. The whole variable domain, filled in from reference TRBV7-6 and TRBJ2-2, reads GAGVSQSPRYKVTKRGQDVALRCDPISGHVSLYWYRQALGQGPEFLTYFNYEAQQDKSGLPNDRFSAERPEGSISTLTIQRTEQRDSAMYRCASSFGGGSANTGELFFGEGSRLTVL.